This T cell receptor (beta chain) was found in a study of blood T cell repertoires in COVID-19 (dated by TCRdb to between 2020 and 2021). Regarding the study in general: Collaborator samples came from the United States, Italy and Spain and covered acute and convalescent phases of COVID-19. The material from the prospective study consisted of cDNA or gDNA derived from T cells, B-cell-depleted T cells, or PBMCs. Sample metadata almost always included a de-identified subject ID, COVID-19 status, age in years and sex. The samples were drawn from the first 160 participants of the ongoing ImmuneRACE study and from 1,254 subjects provided by 6 global collaborators. Where HLA class I and class II types were available, the types were taken from metadata supplied by the sample provider, not from assay-based typing. The repertoires were made available in a free public database intended to serve as a resource for research on the immune response to SARS-CoV-2. Deeply sampled blood TCRbeta repertoires from subjects exposed to, actively infected with, or recovered from COVID-19 were included in the dataset.

Overall results and qualifications from the work: The amount of clinical and demographic metadata varied by source and participant and was provided uncurated.

Participants in the prospective study were aged roughly 18 to 95 years, lived in about two dozen United States geographic areas, and enrolled through a virtual design. To assign participants to cohorts, the prospective study relied on clinical history that participants themselves reported in a screening survey and a study questionnaire. In the prospective study, whole blood, serum and a nasopharyngeal or oropharyngeal swab were collected from each participant by mobile phlebotomists. Over a 2-month period, participants in the prospective study had the option of providing additional blood draws and questionnaires. Blood samples from the prospective study were shipped frozen or at room temperature prior to DNA extraction. Reading the germline V gene gives CDR1 SNHLY and CDR2 FYNNEI. Taken from cysteine to phenylalanine, the CDR3 has 15 residues. Only the CDR3 DNA stays, 45 bases, in frame from base 1. V trim: 9 bases; J trim: 1 base; unmatched bases: 10.

About this clone itself: Its binding antigen is unknown. No base-level quality is on record; no much larger clone is a single base apart.

TCRbeta CDR3 regions were amplified from genomic DNA by means of the immunoSEQ Assay, a bias-controlled multiplex PCR. Regarding the original processing steps: Within the assay, amplification of reference gene primers was used to estimate how many nucleated cells each sample contained. To quantify the absolute abundance of each unique TCRbeta CDR3 rearrangement, sequence reads were collapsed and filtered. For each sample, productive Simpson clonality was calculated as the square root of Simpson's diversity index over productive rearrangements. The table was pulled from immuneACCESS by TCRdb, which kept in-frame rearrangements only. Such tables lose some clones; where checked, under half of the loss comes from unresolved V genes, and the rest has no known cause. D and trimming were read from the DNA, whereas the V and J calls and clone size are those reported in that table. The sample table holds about 170,000 clones, of which around four fifths were seen once. Jointly, the top ten make up 3.6% of the sample.

The sequence joins TRBV2 to TRBJ2-3, with 7 junctional bases fitting TRBD2. Specimen: PBMCs or T cells enriched from blood (not recorded which). The clonotype originates from a woman between 50 and 59 years old in a cohort exposed to, infected with or recovered from COVID-19 (not recorded which). DNA sequence: TGTGCCAGTCTCGGGGCTAGCGGAGGCACAGATACGCAGTATTTT. This encodes CASLGASGGTDTQYF.